This T cell receptor (beta chain) stems from a study of identical twins (dated by TCRdb to 2015 to 2016). With regard to the full study: To test whether fetal clonotypes persist, the study used deep sequencing on TCR alpha and beta repertoires from monozygotic twins, unrelated adults of various ages, and cord blood. Replicate twin experiments were performed at different times using different library preparation protocols to rule out contamination. What the research found in general, with its limitations: In monozygotic twins, recombination models systematically underestimated out-of-frame TCR alpha sharing, but the models matched the sharing seen between unrelated individuals. Invariant T cells such as MAIT and iNKT could partly confound zero-insertion analyses, although diverse VJ usage argued against such confounding for most clonotypes. Abundant cord blood beta clonotypes had fewer insertions, young adult naive repertoires showed a similar but weaker trend, and memory repertoires showed no such trend. Out-of-frame TCR alpha sequences shared between twins showed an excess of low generation-probability sequences compared with coincidental sharing between unrelated individuals. In beta out-of-frame sequences, excess twin sharing was weaker, because having fewer shared sequences lowered the signal-to-noise ratio. Because the same donors could not be followed over many years, the conclusions depended on cross-sectional statistical analysis.

Every donor was a healthy Caucasian. Three pairs of female monozygotic twins, all aged about 18 to 29 years, were included in the twin cohort. CD4+ and CD8+ T cell populations were isolated with positive isolation kits from Invitrogen. V gives up 4 bases and J gives up 7 bases, and the segment between their germline ends measures 20 bases. For CDR1 and CDR2, the germline V gene (reference sequence) lists LNHNV and YYDKDF. Spanning cysteine to phenylalanine, the CDR3 consists of 16 amino acids. Only CDR3 DNA remains: 48 bases, in frame from the first base. This clonotype was picked up a small number of times. Its antigen target is currently unknown. Nothing much larger sits one base from this clone, and base qualities are not available. Libraries were built with 5' RACE. The instrument given in TCRdb is Illumina HiSeq 2000. Template switching introduced a universal primer binding site; the final cDNA contained a unique molecular identifier, enabling accurate counting of TCR cDNA molecules. Specific primers in the conserved constant-segment region were used to synthesize first-strand cDNA for TCR alpha and beta chains. To control for contamination, every cDNA library carried two barcodes: a SMART-Mk sample barcode plus Illumina barcodes. Two successive PCR steps introduced TruSeq adapter sequences along with Illumina sample barcodes. The TCR alpha and beta cDNA libraries were sequenced on the Illumina HiSeq platform using custom primers. The paper's processing steps were these. MiGEC processed the raw reads to extract unique molecular identifiers, while MiXCR was used to determine the CDR3 positions. For each individual, recombination models were inferred using an EM algorithm with the repgenHMM and IGoR tools. The tcR package in R was used for shared clonotype analysis, with sharing normalized by the product of cloneset sizes. Out-of-frame nonproductive sequences were analyzed to study raw recombination free of thymic and clonal selection effects. TCRdb trimmed the raw reads at Q25, called clones with MiXCR and kept productive beta chains. Each entry merges the rows of one CDR3 protein and shows their most common DNA and genes. The V and J calls reflect TCRdb's pipeline rather than the authors' work. The sample includes around 530,000 distinct CDR3 sequences, with 13% to 15% observed a single time. About 0.47% of the sample is taken by the ten largest.

These same data were also listed under a study on yellow fever vaccine responses in identical twins. As that second paper reports: According to the authors, the vaccine-induced T cell response in identical twins seemed to be partly convergent and partly specific to each individual. The study precisely tracked vaccine-responding T cell clones in identical twins.

The rearranged chain carries TRBV15 and TRBJ2-1; matching of 5 bases hints at TRBD2 as the D gene. This TCR derives from a young woman in good health. The sequenced sample was CD4+ T cells sorted from blood. CDR3 loop: CATSTLAFRTGNEQFF. DNA sequence: TGTGCCACCAGCACTCTAGCTTTCCGAACCGGGAATGAGCAGTTCTTC.